The present entry profiles one T cell receptor beta chain with its context. The antigen remains undetermined. The record originates from a study of vaccination and CD4 T cells after COVID-19. Study-level background: Post-vaccine sampling followed dose two by a median 72 days (range 14 to 241).

General study points: Median SARS-CoV-2-reactive clonotype numbers went up from approximately 21 to 40, but not significantly.

V gave up 6 bases and J gave up 6 bases; unmatched junction bases: 4. Germline CDR1 is MNHNS and CDR2 is SASEGT. CDR3 length: 14 residues. The Oncomine TCR Beta short-read assay sequenced DNA from cultured CD4+ T cells. Using its own MiXCR run on the PCR reads, TCRdb lists one record per CDR3 protein. Of about 19,000 distinct CDR3 sequences in the sample, roughly 49% are singletons; the top ten hold 17%. Indicated treatment: approximately 9-day PBMC culture with coronavirus spike peptide pools or control peptides (ViraFEST assay). Half the medium was replaced with fresh IL-2 medium on days 3 and 7. The chain uses TRBV6-1 and TRBJ1-6, with TRBD1 matching over 8 bases. The sequence was collected from a human donor who had recovered from COVID-19. The specimen comprised CD4+ T cells from blood, cultured in vitro, sampled before SARS-CoV-2 vaccination. CDR3: CASSRQGSNSPLHF. CDR3 coding DNA: TGTGCCAGCAGCCGACAGGGGTCTAATTCACCCCTCCACTTT.